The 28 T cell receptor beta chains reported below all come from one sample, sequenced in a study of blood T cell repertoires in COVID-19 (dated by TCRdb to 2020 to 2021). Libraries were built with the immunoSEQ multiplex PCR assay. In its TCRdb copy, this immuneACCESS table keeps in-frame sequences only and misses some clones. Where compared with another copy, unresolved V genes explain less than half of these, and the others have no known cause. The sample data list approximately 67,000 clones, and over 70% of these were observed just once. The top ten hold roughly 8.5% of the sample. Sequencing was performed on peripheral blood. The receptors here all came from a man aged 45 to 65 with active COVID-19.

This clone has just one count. The CDR3 reads CASSSLPGQGYEQYF. The DNA for the CDR3 is TGTGCCAGCAGCTCGCTACCGGGACAGGGCTACGAGCAGTACTTC. This sequence joins TRBV7-8 and TRBJ2-7, with 9 nucleotides matching TRBD1. The CDR3 totals 15 residues. V was pared by 4 bases and J by 3 bases, with 7 bases of the junction left unmatched. Germline CDR1 reads SGHVS; CDR2 reads FQNEAQ.

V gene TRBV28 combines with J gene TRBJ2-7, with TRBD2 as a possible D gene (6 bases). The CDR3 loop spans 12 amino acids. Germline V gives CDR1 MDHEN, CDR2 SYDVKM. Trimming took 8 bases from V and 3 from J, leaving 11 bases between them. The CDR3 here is CASLRGNYEQYF. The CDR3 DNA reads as TGTGCCAGCCTACGGGGGAACTACGAGCAGTACTTC.

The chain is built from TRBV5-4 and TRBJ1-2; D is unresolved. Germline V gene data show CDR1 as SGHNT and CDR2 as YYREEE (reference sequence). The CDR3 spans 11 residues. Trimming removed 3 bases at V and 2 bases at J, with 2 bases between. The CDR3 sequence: CASSSNYGYTF. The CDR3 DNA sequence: TGTGCCAGCAGCTCGAACTATGGCTACACCTTC.

CDR3 amino acids: CASSIIAYSGKNEQFF. The CDR3 DNA reads as TGTGCCAGTAGTATTATCGCATATAGCGGGAAGAATGAGCAGTTCTTC. The rearrangement joins TRBV19 to TRBJ2-1, with TRBD2 matching 8 bases. The trim removed 3 bases at V and 7 bases at J, leaving 11 bases unmatched. The CDR3 is 16 residues long. Germline V gives CDR1 LNHDA, CDR2 SQIVND (reference sequence). The full variable domain, rest sourced from reference TRBV19 and TRBJ2-1, is DGGITQSPKYLFRKEGQNVTLSCEQNLNHDAMYWYRQDPGQGLRLIYYSQIVNDFQKGDIAEGYSVSREKKESFPLTVTSAQKNPTAFYLCASSIIAYSGKNEQFFGPGTRLTVL.

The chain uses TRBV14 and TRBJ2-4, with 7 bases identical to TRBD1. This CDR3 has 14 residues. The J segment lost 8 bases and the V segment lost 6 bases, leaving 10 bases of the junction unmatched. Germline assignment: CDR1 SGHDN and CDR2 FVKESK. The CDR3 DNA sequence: TGTGCCAGCAGACAAACAGGGGAAAGAGACATTCAGTACTTC. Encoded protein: CASRQTGERDIQYF.

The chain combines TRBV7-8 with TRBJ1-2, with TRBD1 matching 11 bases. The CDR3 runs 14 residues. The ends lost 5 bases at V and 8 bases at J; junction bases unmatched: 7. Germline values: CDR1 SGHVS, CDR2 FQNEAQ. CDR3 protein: CASSAYRDRGGYTF. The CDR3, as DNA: TGTGCCAGCAGCGCCTACCGGGACAGGGGGGGCTACACCTTC.

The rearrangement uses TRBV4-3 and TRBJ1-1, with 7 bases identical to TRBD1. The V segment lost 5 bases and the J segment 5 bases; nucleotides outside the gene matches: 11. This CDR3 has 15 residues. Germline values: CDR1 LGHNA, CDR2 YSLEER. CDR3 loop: CASSTYYRGETEAFF. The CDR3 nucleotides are TGCGCCAGCAGCACTTATTACAGGGGCGAGACTGAAGCTTTCTTT.

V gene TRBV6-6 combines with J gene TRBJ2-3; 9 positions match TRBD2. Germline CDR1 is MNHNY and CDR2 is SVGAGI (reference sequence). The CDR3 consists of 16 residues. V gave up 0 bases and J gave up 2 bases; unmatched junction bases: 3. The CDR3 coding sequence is TGTGCCAGCAGTTACTCGGGCGGGGGGGACACAGATACGCAGTATTTT. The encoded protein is CASSYSGGGDTDTQYF.

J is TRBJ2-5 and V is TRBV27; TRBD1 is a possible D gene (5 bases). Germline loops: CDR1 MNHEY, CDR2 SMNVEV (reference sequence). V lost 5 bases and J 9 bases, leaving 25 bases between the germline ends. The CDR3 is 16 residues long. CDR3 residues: CASSPIGAYTLEAQYF. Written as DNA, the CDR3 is TGTGCCAGCAGTCCTATAGGGGCCTATACCCTTGAAGCCCAGTACTTC.

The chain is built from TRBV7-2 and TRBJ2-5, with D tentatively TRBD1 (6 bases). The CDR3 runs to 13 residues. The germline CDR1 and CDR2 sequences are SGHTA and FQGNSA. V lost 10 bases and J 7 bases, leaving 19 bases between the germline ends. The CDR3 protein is CANARDTSGTQYF. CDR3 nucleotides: TGTGCCAACGCACGGGACACTAGTGGGACCCAGTACTTC. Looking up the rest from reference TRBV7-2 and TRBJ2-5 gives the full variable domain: GAGVSQSPSNKVTEKGKDVELRCDPISGHTALYWYRQSLGQGLEFLIYFQGNSAPDKSGLPSDRFSAERTGGSVSTLTIQRTQQEDSAVYLCANARDTSGTQYFGPGTRLLVL.

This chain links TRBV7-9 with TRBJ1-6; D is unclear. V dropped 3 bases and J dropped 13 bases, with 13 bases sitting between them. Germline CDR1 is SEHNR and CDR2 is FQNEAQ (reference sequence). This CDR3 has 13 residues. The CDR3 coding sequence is TGTGCCAGCAGCTTGCCGGGTACCCTCCCCCTCCACTTT. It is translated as CASSLPGTLPLHF.

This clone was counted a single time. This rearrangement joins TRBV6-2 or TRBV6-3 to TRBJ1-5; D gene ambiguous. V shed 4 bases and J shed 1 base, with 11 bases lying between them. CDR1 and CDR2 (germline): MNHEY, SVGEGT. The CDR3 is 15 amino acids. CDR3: CASSLEEASNQPQHF. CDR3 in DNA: TGTGCCAGCAGTTTGGAAGAGGCCAGCAATCAGCCCCAGCATTTT.

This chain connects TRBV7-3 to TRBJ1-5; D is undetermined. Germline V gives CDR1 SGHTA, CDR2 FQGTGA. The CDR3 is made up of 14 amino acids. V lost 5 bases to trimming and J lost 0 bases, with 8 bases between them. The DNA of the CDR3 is TGTGCCAGCAGCACTCAGGTTAGCAATCAGCCCCAGCATTTT. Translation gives CASSTQVSNQPQHF.

CDR3 residues: CASRSGSSYEQYF. DNA for the CDR3: TGTGCCAGCAGGTCGGGTAGCTCCTACGAGCAGTACTTC. V gene TRBV12-3 or TRBV12-4 combines with J gene TRBJ2-7, with unresolved D. CDR3 length equals 13 residues. Trimming left V 6 bases short and J 0 bases short, with 9 bases between.

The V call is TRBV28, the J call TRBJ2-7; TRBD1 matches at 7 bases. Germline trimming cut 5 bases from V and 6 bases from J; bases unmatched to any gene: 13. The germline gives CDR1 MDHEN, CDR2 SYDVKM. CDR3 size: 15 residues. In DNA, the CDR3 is TGTGCCAGCAGTCCTCCCGCGTTAGGGGGCCTCGAGCAGTACTTC. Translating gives CASSPPALGGLEQYF.

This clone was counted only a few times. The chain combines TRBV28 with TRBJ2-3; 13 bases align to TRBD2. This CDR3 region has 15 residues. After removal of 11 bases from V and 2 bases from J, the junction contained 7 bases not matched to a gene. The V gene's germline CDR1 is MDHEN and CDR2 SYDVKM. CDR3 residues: CALKTSGRTTDTQYF. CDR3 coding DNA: TGTGCCCTAAAGACTAGCGGGAGGACCACAGATACGCAGTATTTT.

CDR3 region: CASRPGLAELSSYEQYF. The CDR3 bases are TGTGCCAGCAGGCCGGGACTAGCGGAGTTAAGCTCCTACGAGCAGTACTTC. The V gene is TRBV21-1, the J gene TRBJ2-7; TRBD2 was called by the table and not checked on the DNA. TRBV21-1 is tagged as a pseudogene. CDR3 length: 17 amino acids.

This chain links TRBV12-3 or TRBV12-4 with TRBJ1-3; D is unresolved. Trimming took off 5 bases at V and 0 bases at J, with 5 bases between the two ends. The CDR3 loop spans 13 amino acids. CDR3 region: CASSRSSGNTIYF. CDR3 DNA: TGTGCCAGCAGTCGGTCCTCTGGAAACACCATATATTTT.

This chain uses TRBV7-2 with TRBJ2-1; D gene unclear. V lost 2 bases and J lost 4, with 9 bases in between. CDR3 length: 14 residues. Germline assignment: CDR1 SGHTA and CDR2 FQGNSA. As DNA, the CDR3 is TGTGCCAGCAGCTTAACTACTGCGTACAATGAGCAGTTCTTC. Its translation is CASSLTTAYNEQFF.

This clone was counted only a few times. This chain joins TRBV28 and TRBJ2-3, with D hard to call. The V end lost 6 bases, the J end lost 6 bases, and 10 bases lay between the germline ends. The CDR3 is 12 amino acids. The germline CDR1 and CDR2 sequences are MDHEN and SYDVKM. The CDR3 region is CASSLVGDTQYF. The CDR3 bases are TGTGCCAGCAGCTTAGTCGGGGATACGCAGTATTTT.

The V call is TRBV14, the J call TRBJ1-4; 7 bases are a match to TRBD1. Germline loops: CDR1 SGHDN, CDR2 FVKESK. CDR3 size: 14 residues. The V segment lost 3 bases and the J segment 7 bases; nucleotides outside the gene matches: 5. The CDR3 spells CASSQTGLVEKLFF. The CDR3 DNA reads TGTGCCAGCAGCCAGACAGGGCTGGTTGAAAAACTGTTTTTT.

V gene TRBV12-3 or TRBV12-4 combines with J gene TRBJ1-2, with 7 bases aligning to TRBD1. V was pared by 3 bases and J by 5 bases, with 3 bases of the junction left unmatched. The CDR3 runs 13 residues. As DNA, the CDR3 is TGTGCCAGCAGTTTCGGGACAGCTTATGGCTACACCTTC. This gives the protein CASSFGTAYGYTF.

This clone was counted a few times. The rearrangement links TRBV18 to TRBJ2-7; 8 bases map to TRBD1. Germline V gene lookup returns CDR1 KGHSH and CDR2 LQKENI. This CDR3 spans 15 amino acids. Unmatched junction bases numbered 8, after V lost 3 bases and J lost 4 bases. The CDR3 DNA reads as TGTGCCAGCTCACCCTACAGGGGGTCAGCATACGAGCAGTACTTC. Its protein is CASSPYRGSAYEQYF.

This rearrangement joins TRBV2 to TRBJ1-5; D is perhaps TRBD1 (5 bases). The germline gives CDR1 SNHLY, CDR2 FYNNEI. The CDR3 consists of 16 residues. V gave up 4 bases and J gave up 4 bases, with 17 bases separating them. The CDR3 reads CASSGGGGAGNQPQHF. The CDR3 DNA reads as TGTGCCAGCAGTGGGGGGGGAGGGGCCGGTAATCAGCCCCAGCATTTT. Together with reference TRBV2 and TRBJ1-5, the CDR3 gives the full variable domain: EPEVTQTPSHQVTQMGQEVILRCVPISNHLYFYWYRQILGQKVEFLVSFYNNEISEKSEIFDDQFSVERPDGSNFTLKIRSTKLEDSAMYFCASSGGGGAGNQPQHFGDGTRLSIL.

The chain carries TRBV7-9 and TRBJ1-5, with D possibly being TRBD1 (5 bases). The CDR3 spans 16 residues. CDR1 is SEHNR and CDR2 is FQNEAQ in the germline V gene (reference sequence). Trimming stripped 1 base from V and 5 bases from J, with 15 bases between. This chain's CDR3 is CASSLGPGRADQPQHF. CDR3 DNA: TGTGCCAGCAGCTTAGGGCCTGGCAGGGCAGATCAGCCCCAGCATTTT. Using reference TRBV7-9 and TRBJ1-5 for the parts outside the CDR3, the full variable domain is DTGVSQNPRHKITKRGQNVTFRCDPISEHNRLYWYRQTLGQGPEFLTYFQNEAQLEKSRLLSDRFSAERPKGSFSTLEIQRTEQGDSAMYLCASSLGPGRADQPQHFGDGTRLSIL.

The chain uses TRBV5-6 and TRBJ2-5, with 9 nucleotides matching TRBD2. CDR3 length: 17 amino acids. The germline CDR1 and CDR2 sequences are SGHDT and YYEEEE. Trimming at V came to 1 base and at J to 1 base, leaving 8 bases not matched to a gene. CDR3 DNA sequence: TGTGCCAGCAGCTTGTGGCTAGCGGGGCACTCCCAAGAGACCCAGTACTTC. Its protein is CASSLWLAGHSQETQYF.

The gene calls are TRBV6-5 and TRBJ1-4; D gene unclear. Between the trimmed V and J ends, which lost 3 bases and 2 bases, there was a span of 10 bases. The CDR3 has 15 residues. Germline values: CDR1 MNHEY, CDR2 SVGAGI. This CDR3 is CASSYSLRTNEKLFF. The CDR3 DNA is TGTGCCAGCAGTTATTCACTTCGCACTAATGAAAAACTGTTTTTT.

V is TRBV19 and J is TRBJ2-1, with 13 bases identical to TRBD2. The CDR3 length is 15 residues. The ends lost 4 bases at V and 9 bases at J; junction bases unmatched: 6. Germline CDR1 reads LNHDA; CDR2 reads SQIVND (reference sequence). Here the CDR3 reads CASSRWTSGSAEQFF. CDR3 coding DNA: TGTGCCAGTAGTAGGTGGACTAGCGGGAGTGCTGAGCAGTTCTTC.